This T cell receptor (beta chain) was found in a study of control samples from healthy donors and cancer patients. This clone was seen once. Data came from immunoSEQ multiplex PCR; TCRdb stores just in-frame clones and leaves some out. The table lists some 200,000 clones, roughly 94% of them singletons. The CDR3 has 15 residues. V lost 4 bases and J 5 bases, leaving 18 bases between the germline ends. Germline lookup yields CDR1 SGHRS and CDR2 YFSETQ. The sequencing input was blood. The chain is built from TRBV5-1 and TRBJ2-5, with a weak D call TRBD2 (6 bases). This receptor was obtained from a man between 50 and 59 years old in good health. The CDR3 is CASSLGGVGTETQYF. Written as DNA, the CDR3 is TGCGCCAGCAGCCTGGGAGGCGTCGGAACGGAGACCCAGTACTTC.